This TCR beta chain originates from a study of blood T cell repertoires in COVID-19. Study-wide context: Material from acute and convalescent COVID-19 was sourced from the United States, Italy and Spain. PBMCs, B-cell-depleted T cells, or T cells were the source of the cDNA or gDNA that made up the material.

Here immunoSEQ multiplex PCR was the method, and the copy in TCRdb shows in-frame clones only, minus some. Of 30,000 to 35,000 clones in the sample, roughly 93% were seen once. The sequence derives from a human donor in a cohort sampled during active COVID-19. The specimen sequenced was peripheral blood.

The CDR3 protein is CASSRGGGYTF. CDR3 nucleotides: TGTGCCAGCAGCAGGGGTGGGGGCTACACCTTC. The chain employs TRBV3-1 (or the pseudogene TRBV3-2) and TRBJ1-2, with D possibly being TRBD1 (5 bases). The CDR3 extends over 11 amino acids. The germline V and J ends were trimmed by 5 bases and 8 bases, with 9 bases remaining between them. CDR1 LGHDT and CDR2 YNNKEL come from the germline V gene (reference sequence).